This T cell receptor (beta chain) was observed in a study of blood T cell repertoires in COVID-19. Study-wide background: PBMCs, B-cell-depleted T cells, or T cells were the source of the cDNA or gDNA that made up the material.

Per the study methods: Nucleated cell number was recorded as an estimate derived from reference gene primer amplification. Method: immunoSEQ multiplex PCR; TCRdb's copy keeps in-frame clones and lacks some. Clonal size and the V and J genes are those of that table, whereas D and trimming came from the DNA. The sample shows over 50,000 clones, more than 85% of them seen only once. In germline, CDR1 is MNHEY, CDR2 SMNVEV (reference sequence). The CDR3 is made up of 14 amino acids. The trim removed 7 bases at V and 1 base at J, leaving 7 bases unmatched. The genes are TRBV27 and TRBJ2-7; TRBD2 matches at 7 bases. The receptor was derived from a man aged 45-65 years with active COVID-19. Specimen: peripheral blood. The CDR3 is CASKAGGSSYEQYF. The CDR3 DNA follows: TGTGCCAGCAAGGCCGGCGGGAGTTCCTACGAGCAGTACTTC.